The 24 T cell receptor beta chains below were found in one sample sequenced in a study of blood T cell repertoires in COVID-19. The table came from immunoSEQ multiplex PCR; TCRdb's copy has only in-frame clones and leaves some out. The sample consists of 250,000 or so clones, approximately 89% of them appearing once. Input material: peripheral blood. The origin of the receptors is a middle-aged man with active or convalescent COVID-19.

Written as DNA, the CDR3 is TGTGCCATCAGTGAGCCGACAGGGTCTAGCACAGATACGCAGTATTTT. It yields the protein CAISEPTGSSTDTQYF. This sequence joins TRBV10-3 and TRBJ2-3, with 7 positions matching TRBD1. The CDR3 extends over 16 amino acids. Germline CDR1 and CDR2: ENHRY and SYGVKD. Trimming took 2 bases from V and 0 from J; bases not matched to a gene: 5.

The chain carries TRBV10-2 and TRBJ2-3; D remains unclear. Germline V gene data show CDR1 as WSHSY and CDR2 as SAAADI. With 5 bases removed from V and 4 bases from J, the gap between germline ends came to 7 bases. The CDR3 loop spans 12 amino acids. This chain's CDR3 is CASSYTADTQYF. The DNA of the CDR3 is TGCGCCAGCAGTTATACTGCAGATACGCAGTATTTT.

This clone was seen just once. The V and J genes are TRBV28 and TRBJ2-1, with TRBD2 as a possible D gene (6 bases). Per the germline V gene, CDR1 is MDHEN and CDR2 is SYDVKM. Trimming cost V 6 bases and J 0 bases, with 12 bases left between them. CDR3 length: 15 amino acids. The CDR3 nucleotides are TGTGCCAGCAGCCCTCCGGGACTCTCCTACAATGAGCAGTTCTTC. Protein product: CASSPPGLSYNEQFF. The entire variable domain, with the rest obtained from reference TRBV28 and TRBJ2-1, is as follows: DVKVTQSSRYLVKRTGEKVFLECVQDMDHENMFWYRQDPGLGLRLIYFSYDVKMKEKGDIPEGYSVSREKKERFSLILESASTNQTSMYLCASSPPGLSYNEQFFGPGTRLTVL.

CDR3 amino acids: CASSISAGHNEQFF. The CDR3 DNA reads as TGTGCCAGTAGTATCTCAGCGGGCCACAATGAGCAGTTCTTC. The V and J genes are TRBV19 and TRBJ2-1; a weak D match, TRBD2 (6 bases). The V end lost 3 bases, the J end lost 5 bases, and 11 bases lay between the germline ends. The CDR3 runs to 14 residues. Germline values: CDR1 LNHDA, CDR2 SQIVND (reference sequence).

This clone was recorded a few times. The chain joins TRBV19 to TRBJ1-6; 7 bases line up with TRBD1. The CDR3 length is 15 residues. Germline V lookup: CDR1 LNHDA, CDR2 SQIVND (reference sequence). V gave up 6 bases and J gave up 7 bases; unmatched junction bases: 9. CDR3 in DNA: TGTGCCAGTAGCCCCTCGGGGACAGCCAATTCACCCCTCCACTTT. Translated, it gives CASSPSGTANSPLHF.

CDR3 region: CASSLSTSGLNEQFF. The CDR3 bases are TGTGCCAGCAGTTTATCGACTAGCGGACTAAATGAGCAGTTCTTC. The V gene is TRBV27, the J gene TRBJ2-1; 9 positions match TRBD2. Germline V gene lookup returns CDR1 MNHEY and CDR2 SMNVEV (reference sequence). The CDR3 has 15 amino acids. With 0 bases clipped from V and 7 bases from J, the junction kept 4 bases outside the gene matches.

In DNA, the CDR3 is TGTGCCAGTAGTGGGCCGGGGTGGGGTAATGAAAAACTGTTTTTT. Amino acid sequence: CASSGPGWGNEKLFF. The V call is TRBV19, the J call TRBJ1-4; D is unclear. Trimming stripped 5 bases from V and 4 bases from J, with 14 bases between. The CDR3 is 15 amino acids. Germline V gives CDR1 LNHDA, CDR2 SQIVND (reference sequence).

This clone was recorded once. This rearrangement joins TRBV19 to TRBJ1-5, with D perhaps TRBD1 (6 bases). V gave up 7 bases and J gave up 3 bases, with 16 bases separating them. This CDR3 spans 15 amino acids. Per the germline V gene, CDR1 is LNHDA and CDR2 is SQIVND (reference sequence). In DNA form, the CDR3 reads TGTGCCAGTACCCCGAACAGGGATGCCAATCAGCCCCAGCATTTT. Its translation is CASTPNRDANQPQHF.

DNA for the CDR3: TGTGCCAGCAGCTTATTAGCGGGAGGGCGCACCGGGGAGCTGTTTTTT. Translation: CASSLLAGGRTGELFF. V usage is TRBV7-3 and J usage is TRBJ2-2, with TRBD2 matching 11 bases. J was trimmed by 4 bases and V by 2 bases; bases with no gene match: 3. Germline V gene sequence: CDR1 SGHTA, CDR2 FQGTGA. This CDR3 is 16 amino acids long.

The CDR3 DNA sequence: TGTGCCAGTAGGCCTCGGGGGTCATATAATGAAAAACTGTTTTTT. It yields the protein CASRPRGSYNEKLFF. The chain employs TRBV19 and TRBJ1-4; possibly TRBD1 for D (5 bases). Trimming cost V 6 bases and J 4 bases, with 15 bases left between them. This CDR3 spans 15 amino acids. Germline-derived CDR1 and CDR2 are LNHDA and SQIVND (reference sequence).

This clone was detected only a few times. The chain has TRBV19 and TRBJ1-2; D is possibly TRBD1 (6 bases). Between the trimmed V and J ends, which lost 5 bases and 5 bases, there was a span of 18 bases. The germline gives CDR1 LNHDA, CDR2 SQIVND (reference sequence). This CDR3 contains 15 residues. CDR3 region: CASSPHQTGSYGYTF. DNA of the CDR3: TGTGCCAGTAGTCCCCATCAGACAGGTTCTTATGGCTACACCTTC.

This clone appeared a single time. CDR3 region: CASSLRRDQRTSGELFF. DNA for the CDR3: TGTGCCAGCAGTTTAAGGAGGGACCAAAGAACCTCCGGGGAGCTGTTTTTT. J is TRBJ2-2 and V is TRBV27, with a tentative D call TRBD2 (6 bases). CDR1 is MNHEY, CDR2 SMNVEV, per germline (reference sequence). The length of the CDR3 is 17 residues. V was clipped by 2 bases and J by 6 bases, with 19 bases between them.

The CDR3 DNA follows: TGCGCCAGCCTAGCCCTAGCGGGGGCACCAGATACGCAGTATTTT. Amino acids: CASLALAGAPDTQYF. The chain has TRBV4-1 and TRBJ2-3, with TRBD2 identical over 10 bases. CDR1 is MGHRA and CDR2 is YSYEKL in the germline V gene. The length of the CDR3 is 15 residues. V shed 8 bases, J shed 4 bases, and the junction held 9 bases outside the gene matches.

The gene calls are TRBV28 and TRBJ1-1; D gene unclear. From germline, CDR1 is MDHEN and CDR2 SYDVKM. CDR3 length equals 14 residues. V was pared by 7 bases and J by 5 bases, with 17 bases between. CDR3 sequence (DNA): TGTGCCAGCAAGGAGGGTGTCGGAGGGACTGAAGCTTTCTTT. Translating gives CASKEGVGGTEAFF.

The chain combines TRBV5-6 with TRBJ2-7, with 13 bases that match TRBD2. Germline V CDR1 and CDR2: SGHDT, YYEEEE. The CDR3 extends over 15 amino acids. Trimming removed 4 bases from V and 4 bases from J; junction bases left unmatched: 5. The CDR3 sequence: CASSGGLAGAYEQYF. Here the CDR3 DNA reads TGTGCCAGCAGCGGAGGACTAGCGGGGGCTTACGAGCAGTACTTC. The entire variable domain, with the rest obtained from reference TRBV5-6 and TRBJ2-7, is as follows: DAGVTQSPTHLIKTRGQQVTLRCSPKSGHDTVSWYQQALGQGPQFIFQYYEEEERQRGNFPDRFSGHQFPNYSSELNVNALLLGDSALYLCASSGGLAGAYEQYFGPGTRLTVT.

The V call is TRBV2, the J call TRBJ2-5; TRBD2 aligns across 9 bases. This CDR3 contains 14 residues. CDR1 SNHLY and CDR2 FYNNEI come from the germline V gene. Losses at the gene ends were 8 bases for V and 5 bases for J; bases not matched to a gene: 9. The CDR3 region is CASQGSGRFETQYF. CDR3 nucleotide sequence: TGTGCCAGCCAGGGCAGCGGGAGGTTCGAGACCCAGTACTTC.

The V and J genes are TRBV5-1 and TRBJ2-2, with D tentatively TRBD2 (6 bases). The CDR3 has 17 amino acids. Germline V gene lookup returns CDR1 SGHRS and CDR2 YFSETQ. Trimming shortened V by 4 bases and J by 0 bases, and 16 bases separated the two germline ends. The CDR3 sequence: CASSRGRRESNTGELFF. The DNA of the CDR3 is TGCGCCAGCAGCAGAGGGCGGCGGGAATCGAACACCGGGGAGCTGTTTTTT.

The CDR3 sequence is CASFRRDREGNQPQHF. The CDR3 nucleotides are TGTGCCAGCTTTCGCCGGGACAGGGAAGGCAATCAGCCCCAGCATTTT. This rearrangement joins TRBV27 to TRBJ1-5, with 9 bases that match TRBD1. V gave up 8 bases and J gave up 2 bases; unmatched junction bases: 10. Looked up from germline, CDR1 is MNHEY and CDR2 is SMNVEV (reference sequence). This CDR3 region has 16 residues.

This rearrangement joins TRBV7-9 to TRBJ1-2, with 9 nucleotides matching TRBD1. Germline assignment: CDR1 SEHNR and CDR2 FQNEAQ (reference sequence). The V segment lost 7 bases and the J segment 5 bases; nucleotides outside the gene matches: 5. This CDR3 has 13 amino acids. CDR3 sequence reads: CASTSGQGYGYTF. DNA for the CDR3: TGTGCCAGCACATCGGGACAGGGTTATGGCTACACCTTC.

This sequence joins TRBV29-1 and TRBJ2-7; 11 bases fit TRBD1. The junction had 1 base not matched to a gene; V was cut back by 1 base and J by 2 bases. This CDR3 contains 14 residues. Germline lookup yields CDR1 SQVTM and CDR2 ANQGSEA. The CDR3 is CSVEGTGGAYEQYF. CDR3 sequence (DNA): TGCAGCGTTGAAGGGACAGGGGGCGCCTACGAGCAGTACTTC.

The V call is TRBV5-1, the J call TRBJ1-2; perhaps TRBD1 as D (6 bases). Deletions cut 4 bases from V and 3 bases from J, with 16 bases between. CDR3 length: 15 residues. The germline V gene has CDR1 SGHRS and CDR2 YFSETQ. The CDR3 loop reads CASSLKTGSDYGYTF. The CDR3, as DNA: TGCGCCAGCAGCCTAAAGACAGGTTCCGACTATGGCTACACCTTC.

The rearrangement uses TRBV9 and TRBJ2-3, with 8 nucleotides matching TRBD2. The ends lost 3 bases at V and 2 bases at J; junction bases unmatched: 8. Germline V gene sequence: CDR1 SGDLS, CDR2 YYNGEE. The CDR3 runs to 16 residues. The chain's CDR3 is CASSGLSGGPTDTQYF. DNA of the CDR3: TGTGCCAGCAGCGGCTTGAGCGGGGGCCCCACAGATACGCAGTATTTT.

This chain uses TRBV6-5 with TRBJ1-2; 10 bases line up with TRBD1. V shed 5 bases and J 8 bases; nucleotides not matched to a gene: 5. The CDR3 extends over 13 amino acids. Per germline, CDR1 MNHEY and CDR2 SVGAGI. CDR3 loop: CASSPRDRGGYTF. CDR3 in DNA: TGTGCCAGCAGTCCCCGGGACAGGGGAGGCTACACCTTC.

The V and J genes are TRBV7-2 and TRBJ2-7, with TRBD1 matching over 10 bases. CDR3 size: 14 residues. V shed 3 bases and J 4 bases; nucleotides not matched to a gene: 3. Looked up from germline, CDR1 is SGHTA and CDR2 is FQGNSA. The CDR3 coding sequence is TGTGCCAGCAGCTTCGGGACAGGGGCTTACGAGCAGTACTTC. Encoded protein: CASSFGTGAYEQYF.